The sequence of this TCR beta chain was determined in a study of cytomegalovirus exposure and HLA in healthy donors. At the level of the study: Among the roughly 370 genotyped donors, 70% to 85% were placed in the Caucasian-associated ancestry cluster.

Turning to this clone: No antigen is known for it.

The PCR used 60 Vbeta and 13 Jbeta primers. As handled by the study authors: A follow-up analysis tallied around 80 million unique TCR beta chains, roughly 10 million shared. Assay used: immunoSEQ multiplex PCR; TCRdb lists only in-frame clones, some missing. V and J calls plus clone size are reproduced from that table; the DNA served to infer D and trimming. Of roughly 110,000 clones in the sample, around 73% are singletons; the top ten hold about 8%. The study's findings and limits: In a later analysis, specific HLA alleles were associated with more than 15,000 TCR beta sequences at a 0.05 false discovery rate. Later findings reportedly placed an Asian-associated ancestry cluster below the roughly 700-donor mean for N-insertions.

Germline V gives CDR1 MNHNS, CDR2 SASEGT. There are 14 residues in the CDR3. This chain uses TRBV6-1 with TRBJ2-5, with 12 bases that match TRBD2. With the DNA end fitting TRBJ2-7 better, the J assignment may be wrong. Sequencing used PBMCs. The TCR comes from a man aged 25-45 years in good health and CMV-seronegative. CDR3 sequence reads: CASKLAGGSYEQYF. DNA of the CDR3: TGTGCCAGCAAACTAGCGGGAGGAAGCTACGAGCAGTACTTC.